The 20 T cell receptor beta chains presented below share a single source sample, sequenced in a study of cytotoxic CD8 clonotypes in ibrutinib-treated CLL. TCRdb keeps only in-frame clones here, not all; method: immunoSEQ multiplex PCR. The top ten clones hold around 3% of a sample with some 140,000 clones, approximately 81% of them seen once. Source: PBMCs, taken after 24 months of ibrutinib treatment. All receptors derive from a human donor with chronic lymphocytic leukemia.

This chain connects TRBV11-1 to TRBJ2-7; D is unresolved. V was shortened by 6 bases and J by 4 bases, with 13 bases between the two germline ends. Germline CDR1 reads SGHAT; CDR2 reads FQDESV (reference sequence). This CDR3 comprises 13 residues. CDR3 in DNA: TGTGCCAGCAGTGCCGGCTTGACGTACGAGCAGTACTTC. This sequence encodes CASSAGLTYEQYF.

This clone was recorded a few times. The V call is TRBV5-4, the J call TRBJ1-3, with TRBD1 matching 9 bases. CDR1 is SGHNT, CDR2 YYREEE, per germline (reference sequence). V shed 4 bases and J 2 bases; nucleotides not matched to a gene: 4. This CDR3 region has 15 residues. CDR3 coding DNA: TGTGCCAGCAGCCCACAGGGGGCCGCTGGAAACACCATATATTTT. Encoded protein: CASSPQGAAGNTIYF.

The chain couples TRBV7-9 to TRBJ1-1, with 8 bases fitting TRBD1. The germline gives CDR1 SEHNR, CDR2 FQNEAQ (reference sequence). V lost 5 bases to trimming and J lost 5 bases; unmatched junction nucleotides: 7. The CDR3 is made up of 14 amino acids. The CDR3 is CASSPDRELTEAFF. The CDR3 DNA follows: TGTGCCAGCAGCCCGGACAGGGAGCTAACTGAAGCTTTCTTT.

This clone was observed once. The CDR3 region is CASSNTGAIDTQYF. CDR3 coding DNA: TGTGCCAGTAGTAACACAGGTGCTATAGATACGCAGTATTTT. V and J are TRBV19 and TRBJ2-3, with a weak D call TRBD1 (5 bases). V lost 4 bases, J lost 5 bases, and 13 bases lay in between. CDR1 LNHDA and CDR2 SQIVND come from the germline V gene (reference sequence). The CDR3 length is 14 residues.

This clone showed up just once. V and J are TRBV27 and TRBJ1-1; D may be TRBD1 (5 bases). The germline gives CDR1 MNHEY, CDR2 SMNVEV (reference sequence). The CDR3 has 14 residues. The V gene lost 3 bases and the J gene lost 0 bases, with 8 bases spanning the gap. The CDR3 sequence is CASSFSGLNTEAFF. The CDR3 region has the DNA TGTGCCAGCAGTTTCTCAGGGTTGAACACTGAAGCTTTCTTT.

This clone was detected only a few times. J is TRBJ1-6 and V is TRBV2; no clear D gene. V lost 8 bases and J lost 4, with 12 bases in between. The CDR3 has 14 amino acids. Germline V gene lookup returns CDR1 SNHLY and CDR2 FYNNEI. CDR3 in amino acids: CASGPQGYNSPLHF. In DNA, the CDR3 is TGTGCCAGCGGGCCGCAAGGATATAATTCACCCCTCCACTTT. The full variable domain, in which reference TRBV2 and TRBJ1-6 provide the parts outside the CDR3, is EPEVTQTPSHQVTQMGQEVILRCVPISNHLYFYWYRQILGQKVEFLVSFYNNEISEKSEIFDDQFSVERPDGSNFTLKIRSTKLEDSAMYFCASGPQGYNSPLHFGNGTRLTVT.

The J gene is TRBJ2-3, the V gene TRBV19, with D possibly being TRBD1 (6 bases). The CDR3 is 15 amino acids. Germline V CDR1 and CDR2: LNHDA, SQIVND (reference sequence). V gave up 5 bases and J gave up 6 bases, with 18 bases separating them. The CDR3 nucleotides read TGTGCCAGTAGTCCTACAGGGACCTACTCCGATACGCAGTATTTT. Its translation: CASSPTGTYSDTQYF.

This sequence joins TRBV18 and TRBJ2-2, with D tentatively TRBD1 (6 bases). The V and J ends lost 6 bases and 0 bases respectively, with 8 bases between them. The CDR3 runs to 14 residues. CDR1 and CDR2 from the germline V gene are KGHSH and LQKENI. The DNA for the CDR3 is TGTGCCAGCTCCGAGGGGGCGAACACCGGGGAGCTGTTTTTT. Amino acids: CASSEGANTGELFF.

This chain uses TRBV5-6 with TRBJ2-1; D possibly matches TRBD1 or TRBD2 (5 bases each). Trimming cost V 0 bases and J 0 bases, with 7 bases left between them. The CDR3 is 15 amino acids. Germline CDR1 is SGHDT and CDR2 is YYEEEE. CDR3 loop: CASSLGGYSYNEQFF. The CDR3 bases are TGTGCCAGCAGCTTGGGGGGGTACTCCTACAATGAGCAGTTCTTC.

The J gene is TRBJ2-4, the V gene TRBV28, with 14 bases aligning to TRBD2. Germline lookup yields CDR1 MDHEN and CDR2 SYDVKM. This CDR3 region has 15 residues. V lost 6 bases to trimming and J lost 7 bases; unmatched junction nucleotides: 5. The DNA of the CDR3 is TGTGCCAGCAGCCTTGGACTAGCGGGGGGTAACATTCAGTACTTC. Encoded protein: CASSLGLAGGNIQYF. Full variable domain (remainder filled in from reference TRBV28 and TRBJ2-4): DVKVTQSSRYLVKRTGEKVFLECVQDMDHENMFWYRQDPGLGLRLIYFSYDVKMKEKGDIPEGYSVSREKKERFSLILESASTNQTSMYLCASSLGLAGGNIQYFGAGTRLSVL.

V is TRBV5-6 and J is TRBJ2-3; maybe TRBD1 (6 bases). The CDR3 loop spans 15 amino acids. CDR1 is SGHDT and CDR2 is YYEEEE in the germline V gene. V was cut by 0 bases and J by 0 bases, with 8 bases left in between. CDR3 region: CASSLDRVSTDTQYF. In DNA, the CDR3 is TGTGCCAGCAGCTTGGACAGGGTTAGCACAGATACGCAGTATTTT.

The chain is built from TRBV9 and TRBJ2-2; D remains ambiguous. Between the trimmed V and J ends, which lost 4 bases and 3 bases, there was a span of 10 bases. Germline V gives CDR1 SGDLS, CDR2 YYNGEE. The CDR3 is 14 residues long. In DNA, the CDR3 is TGTGCCAGCAGCCACCCCGGAGACACCGGGGAGCTGTTTTTT. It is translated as CASSHPGDTGELFF.

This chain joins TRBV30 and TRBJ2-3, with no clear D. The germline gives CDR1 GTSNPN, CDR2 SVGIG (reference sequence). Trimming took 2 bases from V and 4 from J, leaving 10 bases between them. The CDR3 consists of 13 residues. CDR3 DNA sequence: TGTGCCTGGAGTAGCCGTAACGCAGATACGCAGTATTTT. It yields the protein CAWSSRNADTQYF.

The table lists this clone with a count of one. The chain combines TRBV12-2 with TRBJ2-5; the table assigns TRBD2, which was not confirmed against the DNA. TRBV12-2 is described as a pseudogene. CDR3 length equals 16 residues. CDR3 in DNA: TGTGCAAGTCGCTCTCCGACTAGCGGGGGGGACGAGACCCAGTACTTC. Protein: CASRSPTSGGDETQYF.

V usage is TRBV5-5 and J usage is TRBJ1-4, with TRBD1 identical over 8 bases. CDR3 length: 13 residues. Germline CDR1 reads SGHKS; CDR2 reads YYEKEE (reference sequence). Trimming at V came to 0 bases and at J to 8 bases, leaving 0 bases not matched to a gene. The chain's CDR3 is CASSLGQGEKLFF. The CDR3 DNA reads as TGTGCCAGCAGCTTGGGACAGGGGGAAAAACTGTTTTTT.

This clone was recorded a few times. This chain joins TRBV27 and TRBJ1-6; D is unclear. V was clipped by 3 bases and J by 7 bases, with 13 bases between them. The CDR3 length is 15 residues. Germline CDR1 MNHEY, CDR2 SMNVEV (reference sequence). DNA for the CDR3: TGTGCCAGCAGTTTCGGTGGAGGGTTGAATTCACCCCTCCACTTT. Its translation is CASSFGGGLNSPLHF.

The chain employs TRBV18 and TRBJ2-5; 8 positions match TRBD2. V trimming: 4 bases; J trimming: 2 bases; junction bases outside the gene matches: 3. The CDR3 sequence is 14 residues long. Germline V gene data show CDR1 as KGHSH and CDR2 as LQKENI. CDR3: CASSQVAGQETQYF. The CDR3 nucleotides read TGTGCCAGCTCACAGGTAGCGGGGCAAGAGACCCAGTACTTC.

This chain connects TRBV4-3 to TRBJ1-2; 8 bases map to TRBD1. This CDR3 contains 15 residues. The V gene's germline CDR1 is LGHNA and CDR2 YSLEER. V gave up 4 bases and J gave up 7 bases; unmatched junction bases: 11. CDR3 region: CASSLDLRGQGGYTF. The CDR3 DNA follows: TGCGCCAGCAGCCTAGATCTCAGGGGGCAGGGTGGCTACACCTTC.

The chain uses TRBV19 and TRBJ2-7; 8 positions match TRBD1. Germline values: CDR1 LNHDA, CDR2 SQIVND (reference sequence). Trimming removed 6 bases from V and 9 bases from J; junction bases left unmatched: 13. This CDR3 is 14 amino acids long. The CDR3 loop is CASSDLGQVVRQYF. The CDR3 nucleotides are TGTGCCAGTAGCGATCTGGGACAGGTTGTTCGGCAGTACTTC.

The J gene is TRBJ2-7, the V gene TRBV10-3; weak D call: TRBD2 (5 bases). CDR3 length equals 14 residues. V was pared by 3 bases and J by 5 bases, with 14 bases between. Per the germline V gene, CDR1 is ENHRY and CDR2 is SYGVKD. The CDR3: CAISEHQIGDEQYF. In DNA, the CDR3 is TGTGCCATCAGTGAACACCAAATCGGGGACGAGCAGTACTTC.